This is a list of T cell receptor beta chains from one sample in a study of T-cell reconstitution after alpha-beta-depleted transplantation in children. MiXCR, run by TCRdb on the PCR reads, gives a single entry per CDR3 protein. This table has 300,000 to 400,000 distinct CDR3 sequences, approximately 23% appearing once. The material sequenced was PBMCs, mostly from graft donor cells, taken 180 days after TCRalphabeta/CD19-depleted stem cell transplant. These receptors originate from a male patient younger than 18 who had a stem cell transplant for acute lymphoblastic leukemia, so the T cells may come from the graft donor. Both conserved end residues are part of each CDR3. Each record gives: V gene, J gene, D gene, clone size, CDR3 protein, CDR3 DNA. The D gene is left open where the match is weak. Expanded clones are given a class, and other clones once, few, many or no size at all.

TRBV4-1	TRBJ2-5	-	few	CASSQPIPGPWQETQYF	TGCGCCAGCAGCCAGCCTATTCCGGGACCATGGCAAGAGACCCAGTACTTC
TRBV12-3/TRBV12-4	TRBJ1-2	-	-	CASSYWRNYGDTF	TGTGCCAGCAGTTATTGGCGTAACTATGGCGACACCTTC
TRBV7-2	TRBJ2-7	-	-	CASSTATPSYEQYF	TGTGCCAGCAGCACGGCCACGCCCTCCTACGAGCAGTACTTC
TRBV9	TRBJ1-1	-	few	CASSVLPGTEAFF	TGTGCCAGCAGCGTTCTCCCAGGGACTGAAGCTTTCTTT
TRBV5-1	TRBJ2-3	TRBD2	few	CASSLTSGSTWATDTQYF	TGCGCCAGCAGCTTGACTAGCGGGTCTACTTGGGCCACAGATACGCAGTATTTT
TRBV12-3/TRBV12-4	TRBJ2-4	TRBD1	-	CASSPSTGGLAKNIQYF	TGTGCCAGCAGTCCCTCGACAGGGGGCCTAGCCAAAAACATTCAGTACTTC
TRBV24-1	TRBJ1-2	-	-	CATSDPALGDYGYTF	TGTGCCACCAGTGATCCCGCCTTGGGTGACTATGGCTACACCTTC
TRBV20-1	TRBJ2-1	-	few	CSARDRAGKRYNEQFF	TGCAGTGCTAGAGATCGTGCGGGGAAAAGGTACAATGAGCAGTTCTTC
TRBV5-1	TRBJ1-5	-	few	CASSLGGVQNQPQHF	TGCGCCAGCAGCTTGGGAGGGGTCCAAAATCAGCCCCAGCATTTT
TRBV11-2	TRBJ2-5	TRBD1	once	CASSASGTGWKSMKTQYF	TGTGCCAGCAGCGCATCCGGGACAGGGTGGAAATCTATGAAGACCCAGTACTTC
TRBV12-3/TRBV12-4	TRBJ2-5	TRBD2	-	CASSFSGGPGTQYF	TGTGCCAGCAGTTTTAGCGGGGGCCCCGGGACCCAGTACTTC
TRBV28	TRBJ1-6	-	-	CASSFIGSPLHF	TGTGCCAGCAGTTTCATAGGATCACCCCTCCACTTT
TRBV5-5	TRBJ2-3	TRBD2	-	CASSLNPLAGGTDTQYF	TGTGCCAGCAGCTTGAACCCCTTAGCGGGTGGCACAGATACGCAGTATTTT
TRBV20-1	TRBJ2-1	-	few	CSALDTYSYNEQFF	TGCAGTGCCTTAGACACTTACTCCTACAATGAGCAGTTCTTC
TRBV4-1	TRBJ2-2	TRBD2	-	CASGGAGHTGELFF	TGCGCCAGCGGAGGAGCGGGGCACACCGGGGAGCTGTTTTTT